One and the same sample provided the 16 T cell receptor beta chains below, sequenced in a study of blood T cell repertoires in COVID-19. Sequencing used immunoSEQ multiplex PCR; TCRdb keeps in-frame clones, though not all of them. Here the sample spans approximately 97,000 clones, 75% to 90% being singletons. Sequenced sample: peripheral blood. The receptor source for this set is a woman in her fifties or sixties with COVID-19, enrolled during active disease.

The genes are TRBV7-3 and TRBJ2-3; weak D call: TRBD1 (6 bases). Germline loops: CDR1 SGHTA, CDR2 FQGTGA. V was cut by 5 bases and J by 4 bases, with 10 bases left in between. The CDR3 loop spans 13 amino acids. Written as DNA, the CDR3 is TGTGCCAGCAGCCCAAACAGGGCAGATACGCAGTATTTT. Its protein is CASSPNRADTQYF.

The sample holds one count of this clone. The gene calls are TRBV9 and TRBJ2-5; 7 bases line up with TRBD1. V gave up 0 bases and J gave up 2 bases; unmatched junction bases: 4. The length of the CDR3 is 15 residues. The germline CDR1 and CDR2 sequences are SGDLS and YYNGEE. The CDR3 region has the DNA TGTGCCAGCAGCGTAGCCCCGACAGGGCAAGAGACCCAGTACTTC. Amino acid sequence: CASSVAPTGQETQYF. Combining the CDR3 with reference TRBV9 and TRBJ2-5 gives the whole variable domain DSGVTQTPKHLITATGQRVTLRCSPRSGDLSVYWYQQSLDQGLQFLIQYYNGEERAKGNILERFSAQQFPDLHSELNLSSLELGDSALYFCASSVAPTGQETQYFGPGTRLLVL.

This clone has just one count. The CDR3 is CASSSTVDSNQPQHF. CDR3 bases: TGTGCCAGCAGTTCGACAGTAGATAGCAATCAGCCCCAGCATTTT. The rearrangement joins TRBV6-5 to TRBJ1-5; D is perhaps TRBD1 (5 bases). From germline, CDR1 is MNHEY and CDR2 SVGAGI. The CDR3 length is 15 residues. The V end was cut by 4 bases, the J end by 0 bases, with 10 bases between.

The V gene is TRBV18, the J gene TRBJ2-7, with D possibly matching TRBD2 (7 bases). Germline values: CDR1 KGHSH, CDR2 LQKENI. This CDR3 has 14 amino acids. V dropped 3 bases and J dropped 4 bases, with 13 bases sitting between them. CDR3 region: CASSPGGPGYEQYF. The CDR3 nucleotides are TGTGCCAGCTCACCCGGGGGGCCGGGGTACGAGCAGTACTTC.

A few counts support this clone. J is TRBJ2-7 and V is TRBV12-3 or TRBV12-4; 9 bases agree with TRBD1. The junction had 0 bases not matched to a gene; V was cut back by 3 bases and J by 9 bases. CDR3 length: 11 amino acids. The CDR3 DNA reads TGTGCCAGCAGTTTGGGACAGGGGCAGTACTTC. It translates to CASSLGQGQYF.

This clone was counted between two and nine times. The chain couples TRBV30 to TRBJ2-6, with TRBD2 matching 10 bases. Germline CDR1 reads GTSNPN; CDR2 reads SVGIG (reference sequence). The CDR3 loop spans 19 amino acids. V gave up 1 base and J gave up 3 bases; unmatched junction bases: 12. The CDR3 here is CAWSALWLAGGRGANVLTF. As DNA, the CDR3 is TGTGCCTGGAGTGCCCTTTGGTTAGCGGGGGGACGTGGGGCCAACGTCCTGACTTTC.

This chain uses TRBV19 with TRBJ2-3; D is unclear. Trimming cost V 2 bases and J 6 bases, with 9 bases left between them. Germline V gives CDR1 LNHDA, CDR2 SQIVND (reference sequence). This CDR3 has 13 amino acids. In DNA form, the CDR3 reads TGTGCCAGTAGTATAAGCGACTGGGATACGCAGTATTTT. Translating gives CASSISDWDTQYF.

The rearrangement links TRBV7-9 to TRBJ2-7; D is possibly TRBD2 (5 bases). CDR1 SEHNR and CDR2 FQNEAQ come from the germline V gene (reference sequence). V was cut by 5 bases and J by 13 bases, with 24 bases left in between. The CDR3 runs to 14 residues. CDR3 DNA: TGTGCCAGCAGCGCCGGAGTTGGACTGGATCTTAAATACTTC. Translation gives CASSAGVGLDLKYF.

The chain joins TRBV6-5 to TRBJ1-1; D is perhaps TRBD1 (5 bases). Looked up from germline, CDR1 is MNHEY and CDR2 is SVGAGI. This CDR3 has 16 residues. Trimming removed 1 base at V and 7 bases at J, with 19 bases between. This chain's CDR3 is CASSYFRGGAEIEAFF. In DNA form, the CDR3 reads TGTGCCAGCAGTTACTTTCGCGGTGGGGCTGAGATTGAAGCTTTCTTT.

The CDR3 bases are TGTGCCAGCAGCGGCGGGGGACCGGGCACAGATACGCAGTATTTT. This gives the protein CASSGGGPGTDTQYF. This sequence joins TRBV5-4 and TRBJ2-3; 7 positions agree with TRBD2. The germline gives CDR1 SGHNT, CDR2 YYREEE (reference sequence). The V and J ends lost 4 bases and 1 base, in that order; junction bases with no gene match: 6. The CDR3 spans 15 residues.

The chain has TRBV6-2 or TRBV6-3 and TRBJ2-5, with D possibly being TRBD2 (5 bases). Germline V gene lookup returns CDR1 MNHEY and CDR2 SVGEGT. The V end was cut by 4 bases, the J end by 4 bases, with 10 bases between. CDR3 length: 13 residues. The CDR3 DNA reads TGTGCCAGCAGTTCCCTCGAGGGAGAGACCCAGTACTTC. Protein: CASSSLEGETQYF.

V gene TRBV19 combines with J gene TRBJ2-5; 16 bases agree with TRBD2. Germline assignment: CDR1 LNHDA and CDR2 SQIVND (reference sequence). Unmatched junction bases numbered 1, after V lost 5 bases and J lost 4 bases. This CDR3 region has 15 residues. CDR3 protein: CASSGTSGGAETQYF. The CDR3, as DNA: TGTGCCAGTAGTGGGACTAGCGGGGGGGCAGAGACCCAGTACTTC.

The V and J genes are TRBV27 and TRBJ1-2; 7 nucleotides agree with TRBD1. CDR3 length: 16 residues. Trimming cost V 6 bases and J 3 bases; bases outside gene matches: 13. The V gene's germline CDR1 is MNHEY and CDR2 SMNVEV (reference sequence). The CDR3 bases are TGTGCCAGCAGCCCCAAACCCGGACAGGATCACTATGGCTACACCTTC. This translates into CASSPKPGQDHYGYTF.

The rearrangement uses TRBV7-2 and TRBJ2-3, with D perhaps matching TRBD2 (5 bases). Deletions cut 1 base from V and 4 bases from J, with 12 bases between. CDR1 SGHTA and CDR2 FQGNSA come from the germline V gene. The CDR3 consists of 15 residues. CDR3: CASSLVFTRADTQYF. The DNA of the CDR3 is TGTGCCAGCAGCTTAGTTTTCACTAGGGCAGATACGCAGTATTTT.

The chain combines TRBV28 with TRBJ2-3; D not resolved. The length of the CDR3 is 12 residues. V shed 5 bases and J shed 4 bases, with 7 bases lying between them. Per the germline V gene, CDR1 is MDHEN and CDR2 is SYDVKM. The CDR3 nucleotides read TGTGCCAGCAGTCCCCCGGCAGATACGCAGTATTTT. Protein product: CASSPPADTQYF.

This chain connects TRBV6-5 to TRBJ2-7; possible D gene TRBD2, 5 bases. The V end was cut by 6 bases, the J end by 3 bases, with 9 bases between. The length of the CDR3 is 12 residues. Looked up from germline, CDR1 is MNHEY and CDR2 is SVGAGI. The CDR3 nucleotides read TGTGCCAGCAGCCCCACTAGCTACGAGCAGTACTTC. Amino acids: CASSPTSYEQYF.